Below, 13 T cell receptor beta chains from the same sample are listed, as sequenced in a study of T cell changes during pregnancy in multiple sclerosis. Assay used: immunoSEQ multiplex PCR; TCRdb lists only in-frame clones, some missing. The sample records tens of thousands of clones, roughly 90% being singletons. Here the sequenced sample was peripheral blood, taken in the first trimester of pregnancy. Receptors originate from a female donor in good health, enrolled as a control in a pregnancy study.

This clone was picked up a small number of times. DNA for the CDR3: TGTGCCAGCAGTGAGGTGATGGGCAGCACAGATACGCAGTATTTT. Translated, it gives CASSEVMGSTDTQYF. The rearrangement links TRBV6-1 to TRBJ2-3; D gene ambiguous. V shed 3 bases and J shed 0 bases, with 10 bases lying between them. Germline V lookup: CDR1 MNHNS, CDR2 SASEGT. This CDR3 has 15 residues.

This chain uses TRBV6-5 with TRBJ1-1; D is perhaps TRBD1 (5 bases). Trimming left V 7 bases short and J 1 base short, with 10 bases between. CDR3 size: 13 residues. Germline CDR1 reads MNHEY; CDR2 reads SVGAGI. The CDR3 loop reads CASTIGQNTEAFF. Written as DNA, the CDR3 is TGTGCCAGCACCATAGGACAGAACACTGAAGCTTTCTTT.

The chain recombines TRBV7-9 with TRBJ2-3; D uncertain. The CDR3 contains 12 residues. Trimming pared 4 bases from V and 2 bases from J, leaving 4 bases between. The germline V gene has CDR1 SEHNR and CDR2 FQNEAQ (reference sequence). The CDR3 region is CASSSVTDTQYF. CDR3 sequence (DNA): TGTGCCAGCAGCTCGGTCACAGATACGCAGTATTTT.

The CDR3 loop is CASSQGRDSASGAFF. The CDR3 DNA sequence: TGCGCCAGCAGCCAAGGTCGGGACAGCGCCTCTGGAGCTTTCTTT. This chain links TRBV4-1 with TRBJ1-1; 7 bases are shared with TRBD1. Germline V lookup: CDR1 MGHRA, CDR2 YSYEKL. The CDR3 has 15 residues. After removal of 1 base from V and 10 bases from J, the junction contained 12 bases not matched to a gene.

The rearrangement joins TRBV5-1 to TRBJ1-2; 10 bases line up with TRBD1. The germline CDR1 and CDR2 sequences are SGHRS and YFSETQ. V gave up 4 bases and J gave up 3 bases; unmatched junction bases: 9. The CDR3 contains 16 residues. CDR3 amino acids: CASSTAGDRGDYGYTF. The DNA for the CDR3 is TGCGCCAGCAGCACGGCGGGGGACAGGGGTGACTATGGCTACACCTTC.

The chain joins TRBV30 to TRBJ2-7; D is undetermined. Germline V gene lookup returns CDR1 GTSNPN and CDR2 SVGIG (reference sequence). V was cut by 3 bases and J by 1 base, with 7 bases left in between. CDR3 size: 12 residues. The CDR3 DNA is TGTGCCTGGAGGGTGAGATCCTACGAGCAGTACTTC. This encodes CAWRVRSYEQYF. Based on the CDR3 plus reference TRBV30 and TRBJ2-7, the full variable domain is SQTIHQWPATLVQPVGSPLSLECTVEGTSNPNLYWYRQAAGRGLQLLFYSVGIGQISSEVPQNLSASRPQDRQFILSSKKLLLSDSGFYLCAWRVRSYEQYFGPGTRLTVT.

V usage is TRBV4-2 and J usage is TRBJ2-2, with D possibly TRBD1 on 5 matching bases. V gave up 4 bases and J gave up 5 bases, with 17 bases separating them. Germline V gene data show CDR1 as LGHNA and CDR2 as YNFKEQ. This CDR3 region has 16 residues. The CDR3 here is CASSLTGVVYTGELFF. CDR3 nucleotide sequence: TGTGCCAGCAGCCTAACAGGAGTTGTGTATACCGGGGAGCTGTTTTTT.

The chain carries TRBV28 and TRBJ2-7, with 11 positions matching TRBD1. Germline V gene sequence: CDR1 MDHEN, CDR2 SYDVKM. V was clipped by 4 bases and J by 3 bases; unmatched bases: 5. The CDR3 consists of 15 residues. The CDR3 DNA is TGTGCCAGCAGTTCCCCCGGGACAGGGGGCTACGAGCAGTACTTC. The encoded protein is CASSSPGTGGYEQYF.

The chain uses TRBV19 and TRBJ2-7, with 7 positions matching TRBD2. J lost 6 bases, V lost 9 bases, and 14 bases had no gene match. The CDR3 covers 14 residues. Germline V gene data show CDR1 as LNHDA and CDR2 as SQIVND (reference sequence). CDR3 coding DNA: TGTGCCAGCAAATCAAGCCCCTGGGGGGGCGAGCAGTACTTC. Translating it yields CASKSSPWGGEQYF.

The V and J genes are TRBV5-4 and TRBJ2-7; 11 nucleotides agree with TRBD1. The J segment lost 1 base and the V segment lost 5 bases, leaving 11 bases of the junction unmatched. CDR1 is SGHNT, CDR2 YYREEE, per germline (reference sequence). The CDR3 spans 17 residues. Written as DNA, the CDR3 is TGTGCCAGCAGTTCAGGACAGGGGGCCCTCCGATCCTACGAGCAGTACTTC. Translating gives CASSSGQGALRSYEQYF. The whole variable domain, remainder taken from reference TRBV5-4 and TRBJ2-7, is ETGVTQSPTHLIKTRGQQVTLRCSSQSGHNTVSWYQQALGQGPQFIFQYYREEENGRGNFPPRFSGLQFPNYSSELNVNALELDDSALYLCASSSGQGALRSYEQYFGPGTRLTVT.

This clone occurred once. This sequence joins TRBV7-9 and TRBJ1-1, with TRBD1 identical over 7 bases. The germline V gene has CDR1 SEHNR and CDR2 FQNEAQ (reference sequence). Trimming removed 5 bases from V and 5 bases from J; junction bases left unmatched: 5. The CDR3 totals 13 residues. CDR3 sequence reads: CASSTTGLTEAFF. The DNA of the CDR3 is TGTGCCAGCAGCACGACAGGGTTGACTGAAGCTTTCTTT.

V is TRBV9 and J is TRBJ2-5, with 9 nucleotides matching TRBD2. Looked up from germline, CDR1 is SGDLS and CDR2 is YYNGEE. V lost 4 bases and J lost 5; bases outside the gene matches: 9. This CDR3 is 15 amino acids long. The CDR3 region is CASSIEAGGGETQYF. CDR3 DNA sequence: TGTGCCAGCAGCATCGAAGCGGGAGGTGGGGAGACCCAGTACTTC.

The chain uses TRBV7-2 and TRBJ2-7; maybe TRBD1 (5 bases). V was trimmed by 0 bases and J by 6 bases, leaving 6 bases between them. CDR1 and CDR2 (germline): SGHTA, FQGNSA. CDR3 length: 12 residues. This chain's CDR3 is CASSLAGREQYF. The CDR3 DNA sequence: TGTGCCAGCAGCTTAGCGGGGCGCGAGCAGTACTTC.